This passage covers 8 T cell receptor beta chains from one sample sequenced in a study of PD-1 blockade in classical Hodgkin lymphoma (dated by TCRdb to the early 2020s). The library was prepared using the immunoSEQ multiplex PCR assay. Drawn from immuneACCESS, this table holds only the in-frame rearrangements with V and J called that TCRdb kept. Clones are partly lost; checked studies trace under half to an unresolved V gene and leave the rest unexplained. The sample data list 15,000 to 20,000 clones, and more than 80% of these were observed just once. 6.9% of the sample is in the top ten clones. This specimen's time point label, interpreted: newly diagnosed, previously untreated cHL patient sample. The source material was peripheral blood mononuclear cells (PBMCs). Receptors originate from a human donor with classical Hodgkin lymphoma.

This sequence joins TRBV30 and TRBJ1-1, with TRBD1 as a possible D gene (5 bases). The V gene lost 5 bases and the J gene lost 7 bases, with 11 bases spanning the gap. The CDR3 runs 11 residues. Germline V CDR1 and CDR2: GTSNPN, SVGIG (reference sequence). Here the CDR3 reads CAWGTSFEAFF. In DNA, the CDR3 is TGTGCCTGGGGGACGTCCTTTGAAGCTTTCTTT. The full variable domain, completed using reference TRBV30 and TRBJ1-1, is SQTIHQWPATLVQPVGSPLSLECTVEGTSNPNLYWYRQAAGRGLQLLFYSVGIGQISSEVPQNLSASRPQDRQFILSSKKLLLSDSGFYLCAWGTSFEAFFGQGTRLTVV.

The chain carries TRBV19 and TRBJ2-1, with D perhaps matching TRBD1 (6 bases). Between the trimmed V and J ends, which lost 5 bases and 8 bases, there was a span of 13 bases. Germline V gives CDR1 LNHDA, CDR2 SQIVND (reference sequence). The CDR3 spans 13 residues. CDR3 protein: CASSRQVIDEQFF. In DNA form, the CDR3 reads TGTGCCAGTAGTCGACAGGTTATAGATGAGCAGTTCTTC.

The rearrangement joins TRBV6-1 to TRBJ2-7; the D gene is possibly TRBD1 (6 bases). The CDR3 covers 12 residues. Germline CDR1 MNHNS, CDR2 SASEGT. V gave up 7 bases and J gave up 6 bases, with 13 bases separating them. DNA for the CDR3: TGTGCCAGCAATTCAGGGGTAGGCGAGCAGTACTTC. Protein product: CASNSGVGEQYF.

Details on this clone: Other nucleotide sequences from this sample produce the same CDR3. The gene calls are TRBV11-2 and TRBJ2-3; no clear D gene. The V gene lost 1 base and the J gene lost 4 bases, with 3 bases spanning the gap. CDR3 length equals 12 residues. CDR1 SGHAT and CDR2 FQNNGV come from the germline V gene. CDR3 DNA sequence: TGTGCCAGCAGCTTAGGGCCAGATACGCAGTATTTT. Amino acids: CASSLGPDTQYF.

The J gene is TRBJ2-5, the V gene TRBV28; 8 nucleotides align to TRBD2. The CDR3 covers 15 residues. Germline V gene data show CDR1 as MDHEN and CDR2 as SYDVKM. Losses at the gene ends were 3 bases for V and 2 bases for J; bases not matched to a gene: 5. The DNA for the CDR3 is TGTGCCAGCAGTTTTGGCGGGGGGCGGCAAGAGACCCAGTACTTC. Translating it yields CASSFGGGRQETQYF.

The count of this clone is one. This chain links TRBV30 with TRBJ1-5; the D is unclear. Per germline, CDR1 GTSNPN and CDR2 SVGIG (reference sequence). Deletions cut 5 bases from V and 4 bases from J, with 9 bases between. The CDR3 covers 12 residues. The chain's CDR3 is CAWAQPNQPQHF. DNA of the CDR3: TGTGCCTGGGCTCAGCCTAATCAGCCCCAGCATTTT.

The chain recombines TRBV4-1 with TRBJ2-1; D not resolved. CDR3 length equals 17 residues. Trimming took 3 bases from V and 0 from J, leaving 15 bases between them. CDR1 MGHRA and CDR2 YSYEKL come from the germline V gene. The CDR3 DNA follows: TGCGCCAGCAGCCAGTTAGACCTAGGAATCTCCTACAATGAGCAGTTCTTC. This translates into CASSQLDLGISYNEQFF.

The gene calls are TRBV10-3 and TRBJ1-1, with 8 positions matching TRBD1. The CDR3 covers 14 residues. Germline assignment: CDR1 ENHRY and CDR2 SYGVKD. Trimming cost V 3 bases and J 5 bases; bases outside gene matches: 5. CDR3 DNA sequence: TGTGCCATCAGTGACAGGGGGCGCGATACTGAAGCTTTCTTT. Its translation is CAISDRGRDTEAFF.